This entry concerns a single T cell receptor beta chain. What it binds is not known. Germline V gives CDR1 DFQATT, CDR2 SNEGSKA (reference sequence). The trim removed 5 bases at V and 6 bases at J, leaving 6 bases unmatched. The CDR3 is made up of 14 amino acids. The data derive from a study of T cells in Graves' hyperthyroidism and ophthalmopathy. Study-level results: Blood held most thyroid clonotypes expanded above 0.001 frequency. The authors' 13 V-J model separated ophthalmopathy from stable hyperthyroidism.

Template material for amplifying TCR beta CDR3 regions consisted of RNA transcripts. With the HTBI primer set, the TCR CDR3 went through a first round of RT-PCR. TCRdb passed the multiplex PCR reads through MiXCR, listing each CDR3 protein once. The data contain hundreds of thousands of distinct CDR3 sequences, approximately 42% of them singletons. The study left out patients who had uncontrolled infection, other autoimmune disease, pregnancy or lactation. The sequence came from an adult man with Graves' disease, either hyperthyroidism or ophthalmopathy (not recorded which). The chain employs TRBV20-1 and TRBJ1-5, with 11 bases that match TRBD1. The sequencing sample was made of peripheral blood or thyroid tissue (not recorded which). In DNA form, the CDR3 reads TGCAGTGCTCTCGGACAGGGGGCAGGTCAGCCCCAGCATTTT. Protein product: CSALGQGAGQPQHF.